Listed here are 3 T cell receptor beta chains from one sample, sequenced in a study of T-cell reconstitution after alpha-beta-depleted transplantation in children. Researchers prepared the TCRbeta library using unique molecular identifiers, the study reports. TCRdb analysed the PCR reads with MiXCR anew, one entry per CDR3 protein. The sample lists around 960,000 distinct CDR3 sequences, about 30% occurring once. The material was PBMCs, mostly from graft donor cells, obtained 360 days after TCRalphabeta/CD19-depleted stem cell transplant. The receptors originated from a boy younger than two who had a stem cell transplant for SCID, so the T cells may come from the graft donor.

This clonotype was detected many times. This chain connects TRBV18 to TRBJ2-3, with TRBD1 identical over 7 bases. The CDR3 consists of 15 residues. The V segment lost 4 bases and the J segment 0 bases; nucleotides outside the gene matches: 4. Germline values: CDR1 KGHSH, CDR2 LQKENI. CDR3 amino acids: CASSRDRVSTDTQYF. Written as DNA, the CDR3 is TGTGCCAGCTCACGAGACAGGGTTAGCACAGATACGCAGTATTTT.

This clonotype was seen a few times. The chain uses TRBV12-3 or TRBV12-4 and TRBJ2-5, with D perhaps assigned TRBD1 or TRBD2 (5 bases each). Trimming cost V 8 bases and J 5 bases, with 15 bases left between them. The CDR3 totals 13 residues. CDR3 sequence reads: CASLGAVGETQYF. The CDR3 coding sequence is TGTGCCAGCCTCGGGGCGGTAGGGGAGACCCAGTACTTC.

V gene TRBV20-1 combines with J gene TRBJ2-6; no firm D call. Germline lookup yields CDR1 DFQATT and CDR2 SNEGSKA (reference sequence). CDR3 length: 15 amino acids. The germline V and J ends were trimmed by 0 bases and 0 bases, with 6 bases remaining between them. This CDR3 reads CSARDRRSGANVLTF. The CDR3, as DNA: TGCAGTGCTAGAGATCGCCGCTCTGGGGCCAACGTCCTGACTTTC.